These T cell receptor beta chains were read from a single sample in a study of cytomegalovirus exposure and HLA in healthy donors. The assay was immunoSEQ multiplex PCR, and TCRdb's table has in-frame clones only and misses some. This sample has about 120,000 clones, with about 9.4% found just once. The sequenced sample consisted of PBMCs. All receptors come from a woman between 40 and 55 years old in good health and CMV-seropositive. Each CDR3 is given with its conserved first and last residue. Fields, in order: clone size, D gene, CDR3 length, V gene, J gene, CDR3 DNA, CDR3 protein. A D gene is named only where the DNA matches it firmly. Size is stated for part of the rows, as once, few or many counts, or as a class when the clone is expanded.

NA	TRBD2	17	TRBV11-2	TRBJ2-5	TGTGCCAGCAGTGAAAGATTCCTAGCGGGGGGCGGGGAGACCCAGTACTTC	CASSERFLAGGGETQYF
NA	NA	17	TRBV4-2	TRBJ1-5	TGTGCCAGCAGCCAAGATTGGACACAAGTTAGCAATCAGCCCCAGCATTTT	CASSQDWTQVSNQPQHF
few	NA	13	TRBV6-4	TRBJ1-2	TGTGCCAGCATTCCGACACGGAACTATGGCTACACCTTC	CASIPTRNYGYTF
few	TRBD1	16	TRBV5-4	TRBJ2-5	TGTGCCAGCAGCCCACGGGACAGGGGGAATCAAGAGACCCAGTACTTC	CASSPRDRGNQETQYF
few	NA	15	TRBV6-5	TRBJ1-3	TGTGCCAGCACTAGAGACCGAGGGACTGGAAACACCATATATTTT	CASTRDRGTGNTIYF
NA	NA	13	TRBV6-5	TRBJ1-2	TGTGCCAGCAGTTACGCCCGACAGGATGGCTACACCTTC	CASSYARQDGYTF
few	NA	13	TRBV2	TRBJ1-6	TGTGCCAGCACCCAGGGTCCTAATTCACCCCTCCACTTT	CASTQGPNSPLHF
few	TRBD2	15	TRBV10-1	TRBJ2-7	TGCGCCACCTCGGCTGGGACTAGCGGGGTATACGAGCAGTACTTC	CATSAGTSGVYEQYF
NA	TRBD1	13	TRBV5-6	TRBJ1-1	TGTGCCAGCAGTAGACAGGGGGGCACTGAAGCTTTCTTT	CASSRQGGTEAFF
few	NA	14	TRBV5-1	TRBJ2-2	TGCGCCAGCAGCGATACAGGGTCCACCGGGGAGCTGTTTTTT	CASSDTGSTGELFF
few	TRBD1	15	TRBV10-3	TRBJ2-7	TGTGCCATCAGTGACTCAGAGACAGGGCCCTACGAGCAGTACTTC	CAISDSETGPYEQYF
NA	NA	14	TRBV5-1	TRBJ2-2	TGCGCCAGCAGCTTGGGGCAGAACACCGGGGAGCTGTTTTTT	CASSLGQNTGELFF
NA	NA	12	TRBV30	TRBJ1-2	TGTGCCTCTTCGGACAGCCCATATGGCTACACCTTC	CASSDSPYGYTF
NA	NA	14	TRBV18	TRBJ1-5	TGTGCCAGCTCCAAAGAGAATAGCAATCAGCCCCAGCATTTT	CASSKENSNQPQHF
NA	NA	17	TRBV28	TRBJ1-3	TGTGCCAGCAGTTCCCGACACATACTCCTCTCTGGAAACACCATATATTTT	CASSSRHILLSGNTIYF
few	NA	13	TRBV9	TRBJ2-3	TGTGCCAGCAGCGTCGTTGTTTCAGATACGCAGTATTTT	CASSVVVSDTQYF
few	NA	15	TRBV14	TRBJ1-1	TGTGCCAGCAGCCAAGTCGGAGGGTTGAACACTGAAGCTTTCTTT	CASSQVGGLNTEAFF
few	TRBD1	15	TRBV6-6	TRBJ2-5	TGTGCCAGCAGTTCCGGACAGGGGGCACGGGAGACCCAGTACTTC	CASSSGQGARETQYF
NA	NA	15	TRBV5-8	TRBJ1-4	TGTGCCAGCAGCTTGGCCAGGGCGTCTAATGAAAAACTGTTTTTT	CASSLARASNEKLFF
few	NA	15	TRBV9	TRBJ1-6	TGTGCCAGCAGTTCTCGACAGGCCTATAATTCACCCCTCCACTTT	CASSSRQAYNSPLHF
NA	TRBD1	14	TRBV6-1	TRBJ1-2	TGTGCCAGCAGTGAAGGGACAGGGAACTATGGCTACACCTTC	CASSEGTGNYGYTF
few	NA	13	TRBV4-2	TRBJ2-5	TGTGCCAGCAGCCAAGAAGACTTGCAGACCCAGTACTTC	CASSQEDLQTQYF
few	NA	14	TRBV15	TRBJ1-4	TGTGCCACCAGCTTGGGAGGAACTAATGAAAAACTGTTTTTT	CATSLGGTNEKLFF
NA	NA	14	TRBV5-1	TRBJ2-7	TGCGCCAGCAGCTCCAGCCGGGACACGGGGGAGCAGTACTTC	CASSSSRDTGEQYF
NA	NA	14	TRBV5-5	TRBJ1-2	TGTGCCAGCAGCTGGGGCATGGACCAGGCGGGCTACACCTTC	CASSWGMDQAGYTF
few	TRBD1	16	TRBV2	TRBJ2-7	TGTGCCAGCAGTGATCTGGGGACAGATCCCTTGAAAGGGCAGTACTTC	CASSDLGTDPLKGQYF
NA	TRBD1	16	TRBV28	TRBJ1-4	TGTGCCAGCACCCTCTTCTCGGACAGGGCTAATGAAAAACTGTTTTTT	CASTLFSDRANEKLFF
few	NA	17	TRBV7-9	TRBJ1-3	TGTGCCAGCAGCCCCAGAGACATCCCGAGCTCTGGAAACACCATATATTTT	CASSPRDIPSSGNTIYF
NA	NA	14	TRBV6-5	TRBJ1-1	TGTGCCAGCAAGCAGTCGGGGGTTCTTTGGGGAGCTTTCTTT	CASKQSGVLWGAFF
few	NA	14	TRBV11-3	TRBJ1-5	TGTGCCAGCAGTTATTATTGTGGCAATCAGCCCCAGCATTTT	CASSYYCGNQPQHF
many	NA	15	TRBV18	TRBJ1-1	TGTGCCAGCTCACCATTACGACAGATGAACACTGAAGCTTTCTTT	CASSPLRQMNTEAFF
few	TRBD1	16	TRBV7-9	TRBJ1-1	TGTGCCAGCAGCTTGAGGACAGGGGGTCCGAACACTGAAGCTTTCTTT	CASSLRTGGPNTEAFF